This T cell receptor (beta chain) was identified during a study of CD8 T cells in ankylosing spondylitis. The study, taken as a whole, reports: CD8+ cells made up the disease-linked clones, which were relatively rare in peripheral blood. It appeared that ankylosing spondylitis blood was characterized by a TCR beta motif of several highly homologous variants. There was reportedly significant enrichment of clones that were disease-linked in matched ankylosing spondylitis synovial fluid.

Library preparation for TCR beta used quantitative 5'-RACE with molecular barcodes. TCRdb used MiXCR to reprocess the 5' RACE reads, holding one entry per CDR3 protein. The data show 250,000 to 300,000 distinct CDR3 sequences, 15% to 25% seen once. V trimming: 4 bases; J trimming: 0 bases; junction bases outside the gene matches: 11. This CDR3 is 17 amino acids long. CDR1 LGHNA and CDR2 YNFKEQ come from the germline V gene. As for this clonotype: The antigen remains unidentified.

This TCR derives from a male donor with ankylosing spondylitis or in good health (not recorded which). The chain couples TRBV4-2 to TRBJ2-5; 7 nucleotides align to TRBD2. The sample taken for sequencing was blood, either unsorted or a sorted T cell fraction (not recorded which). DNA of the CDR3: TGTGCCAGCAGCCCCACAGGCGGGAGAGCGTACCAAGAGACCCAGTACTTC. Amino acid sequence: CASSPTGGRAYQETQYF.